Below are 10 T cell receptor beta chains sequenced from a single sample in a study of blood T cell repertoires in COVID-19. Sequencing was performed with immunoSEQ multiplex PCR; in TCRdb, only in-frame clones are kept and a portion is missing. The sample yields tens of thousands of clones, 85% to 90% seen once. The sequenced material came from peripheral blood. Receptors were obtained from a man between 70 and 80 years old with active COVID-19.

J is TRBJ2-1 and V is TRBV27, with 8 bases that match TRBD1. This CDR3 is 15 amino acids long. Germline CDR1 reads MNHEY; CDR2 reads SMNVEV (reference sequence). V was pared by 7 bases and J by 9 bases, with 14 bases of the junction left unmatched. The CDR3 region has the DNA TGTGCCAGCACTACCGCAGGGGGCGCTGGGTTTGAGCAGTTCTTC. The encoded protein is CASTTAGGAGFEQFF.

The CDR3 DNA reads as TGTGCCAGCAGCGCCCGGACAGGGAGGGCCGGGGAGCTGTTTTTT. Amino acid sequence: CASSARTGRAGELFF. The chain uses TRBV9 and TRBJ2-2; TRBD1 is a possible D gene (8 bases). V shed 3 bases and J shed 6 bases, with 15 bases lying between them. The CDR3 loop spans 15 amino acids. Germline-derived CDR1 and CDR2 are SGDLS and YYNGEE.

This clone was observed once. The chain combines TRBV3-1 (or the pseudogene TRBV3-2) with TRBJ1-2; D is ambiguous. CDR1 is LGHDT and CDR2 is YNNKEL in the germline V gene (reference sequence). CDR3 size: 16 residues. Trimming removed 0 bases from V and 0 bases from J, with 11 bases in between. The CDR3 DNA reads TGTGCCAGCAGCCAAGATCCACAGCCTGCTAACTATGGCTACACCTTC. As protein: CASSQDPQPANYGYTF.

The chain employs TRBV2 and TRBJ2-3; tentatively, D is TRBD1 (6 bases). The CDR3 contains 14 residues. The germline V gene has CDR1 SNHLY and CDR2 FYNNEI. Between the trimmed V and J ends, which lost 6 bases and 0 bases, there was a span of 10 bases. In DNA form, the CDR3 reads TGTGCCAGCAGCGCAGGGGCTAGCACAGATACGCAGTATTTT. Its protein is CASSAGASTDTQYF. The variable domain in full, with the rest retrieved from reference TRBV2 and TRBJ2-3, is EPEVTQTPSHQVTQMGQEVILRCVPISNHLYFYWYRQILGQKVEFLVSFYNNEISEKSEIFDDQFSVERPDGSNFTLKIRSTKLEDSAMYFCASSAGASTDTQYFGPGTRLTVL.

This clone showed up just a few times. V and J are TRBV7-8 and TRBJ1-5, with D perhaps matching TRBD1 (6 bases). The CDR3 covers 15 residues. CDR1 is SGHVS, CDR2 FQNEAQ, per germline. Trimming removed 5 bases at V and 6 bases at J, with 17 bases between. CDR3 amino acids: CASSRDAGVGQPQHF. The CDR3 bases are TGTGCCAGCAGCCGAGACGCAGGGGTGGGTCAGCCCCAGCATTTT.

In this sample, this clone turned up once. The V gene is TRBV29-1, the J gene TRBJ2-5, with D possibly being TRBD1 (5 bases). Deletions cut 3 bases from V and 5 bases from J, with 16 bases between. This CDR3 comprises 14 residues. From germline, CDR1 is SQVTM and CDR2 ANQGSEA. CDR3 region: CSVDLRARWETQYF. For the CDR3, the DNA is TGCAGCGTTGATCTCAGGGCTCGATGGGAGACCCAGTACTTC.

The chain couples TRBV11-2 to TRBJ2-4; tentative D call: TRBD1 (6 bases). The V gene's germline CDR1 is SGHAT and CDR2 FQNNGV. CDR3 size: 17 residues. Trimming took 5 bases from V and 0 from J, leaving 17 bases between them. CDR3 coding DNA: TGTGCCAGCAGCGATTTCCCTAGGGGGTTAGCCAAAAACATTCAGTACTTC. This translates into CASSDFPRGLAKNIQYF.

The chain has TRBV19 and TRBJ2-1; D perhaps matches TRBD1 (5 bases). The germline V and J ends were trimmed by 7 bases and 0 bases, with 16 bases remaining between them. CDR1 is LNHDA and CDR2 is SQIVND in the germline V gene (reference sequence). The CDR3 contains 16 residues. This CDR3 reads CASTPGQRSSYNEQFF. Here the CDR3 DNA reads TGTGCCAGTACCCCCGGACAAAGGAGCTCCTACAATGAGCAGTTCTTC.

This chain joins TRBV18 and TRBJ2-5; 10 bases line up with TRBD1. Looked up from germline, CDR1 is KGHSH and CDR2 is LQKENI. The CDR3 has 18 residues. Losses at the gene ends were 3 bases for V and 6 bases for J; bases not matched to a gene: 16. The CDR3 loop is CASSPTPAVTGGGKTQYF. The CDR3 nucleotides read TGTGCCAGCTCACCGACCCCAGCCGTGACAGGGGGCGGAAAGACCCAGTACTTC.

The chain combines TRBV24-1 with TRBJ2-2, with a possible D match to TRBD2 (5 bases). Germline loops: CDR1 KGHDR, CDR2 SFDVKD. The CDR3 is 12 residues long. V was cut by 7 bases and J by 8 bases, with 10 bases left in between. DNA for the CDR3: TGTGCCACCAGAGACTATAGGGGGGAGCTGTTTTTT. It is translated as CATRDYRGELFF.